Following are 4 T cell receptor beta chains from one sample sequenced in a study of blood T cell repertoires in COVID-19. Produced via immunoSEQ multiplex PCR; TCRdb's table is partial and in-frame only. This sample has roughly 240,000 clones, with roughly 80% found just once. Source material: PBMCs or T cells enriched from blood (not recorded which). The receptors were sampled from a woman aged 35 to 49 who had been exposed to COVID-19.

V is TRBV7-9 and J is TRBJ2-7; 7 nucleotides agree with TRBD1. The length of the CDR3 is 15 residues. The V gene's germline CDR1 is SEHNR and CDR2 FQNEAQ (reference sequence). V dropped 5 bases and J dropped 3; count of bases not matched to a gene: 10. The CDR3 loop is CASSTGRQGVYEQYF. CDR3 DNA: TGTGCCAGCAGCACAGGACGACAGGGAGTCTACGAGCAGTACTTC.

This sequence joins TRBV25-1 and TRBJ1-5; 8 bases agree with TRBD1. Germline CDR1 is MGHDK and CDR2 is SYGVNS. Germline trimming cut 8 bases from V and 2 bases from J; bases unmatched to any gene: 2. CDR3 length: 13 residues. The CDR3 loop reads CASAGGGNQPQHF. CDR3 DNA: TGTGCCAGCGCAGGGGGCGGCAATCAGCCCCAGCATTTT.

J is TRBJ1-1 and V is TRBV3-1 (or the pseudogene TRBV3-2), with D possibly matching TRBD1 (5 bases). V gave up 4 bases and J gave up 0 bases, with 9 bases separating them. The germline CDR1 and CDR2 sequences are LGHDT and YNNKEL (reference sequence). The CDR3 is 14 residues long. The CDR3 sequence: CASSPRQLNTEAFF. The CDR3 DNA reads as TGTGCCAGCAGCCCGAGACAGTTGAACACTGAAGCTTTCTTT.

This chain joins TRBV7-2 and TRBJ1-5; D gene uncertain. Trimming took 1 base from V and 11 from J, leaving 12 bases between them. The length of the CDR3 is 13 residues. Germline V gene sequence: CDR1 SGHTA, CDR2 FQGNSA. In nucleotides, the CDR3 is TGTGCCAGCAGCTTAGATTCGGTGGGCACCCAGCATTTT. Translating it yields CASSLDSVGTQHF.